The T cell receptor beta chain under discussion was sequenced for a study of blood T cell repertoires in COVID-19. As handled by the study authors: Estimates of nucleated cell counts were drawn from the amplification of reference gene primers. This table comes from immunoSEQ multiplex PCR, and its TCRdb copy is limited to in-frame clones, with some not included. V and J calls and clone size come straight from that table; D and trimming were deduced from the DNA. The table includes about 180,000 clones, 75% to 90% detected once. From germline, CDR1 is SGHRS and CDR2 YFSETQ. The CDR3 sequence is 18 residues long. The V and J ends lost 6 bases and 2 bases, in that order; junction bases with no gene match: 10. Followed over time, Seattle patients had been enrolled while infection was active.

Sequencing was performed on peripheral blood. The sequence was obtained from a woman in her forties with COVID-19, enrolled during active disease. This sequence joins TRBV5-1 and TRBJ2-3; 15 bases agree with TRBD2. This CDR3 reads CASKTPGLAGGFTDTQYF. CDR3 bases: TGCGCCAGCAAAACACCGGGACTAGCGGGAGGATTCACAGATACGCAGTATTTT.